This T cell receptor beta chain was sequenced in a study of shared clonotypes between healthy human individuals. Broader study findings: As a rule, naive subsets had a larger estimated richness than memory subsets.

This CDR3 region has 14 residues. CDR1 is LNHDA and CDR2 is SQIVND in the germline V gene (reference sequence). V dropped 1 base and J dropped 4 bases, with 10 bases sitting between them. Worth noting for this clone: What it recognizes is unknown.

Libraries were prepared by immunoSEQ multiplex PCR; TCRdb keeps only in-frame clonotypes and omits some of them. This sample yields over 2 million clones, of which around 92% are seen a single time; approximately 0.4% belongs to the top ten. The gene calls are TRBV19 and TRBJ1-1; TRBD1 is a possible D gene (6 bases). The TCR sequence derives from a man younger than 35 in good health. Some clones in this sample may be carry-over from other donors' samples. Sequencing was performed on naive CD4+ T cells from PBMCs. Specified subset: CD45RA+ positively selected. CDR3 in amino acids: CASSIGTAGTEAFF. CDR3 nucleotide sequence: TGTGCCAGTAGTATAGGGACAGCCGGCACTGAAGCTTTCTTT.